The rows below give T cell receptor beta chains drawn from one sample of a study of somatic mutations in cytotoxic T cells in rheumatoid arthritis. Sequencing was performed with immunoSEQ multiplex PCR; in TCRdb, only in-frame clones are kept and a portion is missing. The sample holds several thousand clones; about 80% are singletons and the top ten take approximately 30%. Sequenced here: CD8+ T cells sorted from blood, sampled at a follow-up visit. The receptors stem from a woman in her 70s with rheumatoid arthritis. CDR3s include the opening cysteine and the closing phenylalanine or tryptophan. The D gene is left open where the match is weak. The listing skips clone size in some rows; elsewhere it reads once, few, many or a size class.

d_gene,abundance,j_gene,v_gene,CDR3nt,CDR3aa
TRBD1,NA,TRBJ1-5,TRBV28,TGTGCCAGCAGTTTATGGACAGGGAGGGATAGCAATCAGCCCCAGCATTTT,CASSLWTGRDSNQPQHF
NA,NA,TRBJ1-4,TRBV25-1,TGTGCCAGCAGTGAGCACTTCAGGAGCATAGGGAACGAAAAACTGTTTTTT,CASSEHFRSIGNEKLFF
TRBD2,NA,TRBJ2-7,TRBV5-6,TGTGCCAGCAGCTTGGCTAGCGGGGACTATTGGCAGTACTTC,CASSLASGDYWQYF
NA,NA,TRBJ1-5,TRBV28,TGTGCCAGCAGACGGGAAGGGGCTAGCGGCAATCAGCCCCAGCATTTT,CASRREGASGNQPQHF
NA,NA,TRBJ1-1,TRBV9,TGTGCCAGCACCGCATCGCTGAACACTGAAGCTTTCTTT,CASTASLNTEAFF
NA,NA,TRBJ2-3,TRBV28,TGTGCCAGCAGCAACCTCGACCAGGTTAGCACAGATACGCAGTATTTT,CASSNLDQVSTDTQYF
NA,NA,TRBJ1-1,TRBV11-3,TGTGCCAGCAGCTTACTCGGGGGCGAGAGCACTGAAGCTTTCTTT,CASSLLGGESTEAFF
NA,NA,TRBJ2-7,TRBV7-2,TGTGCCAGCAGCTTAGAGACTATAGCCCCTTACGAGCAGTACTTC,CASSLETIAPYEQYF
NA,NA,TRBJ1-4,TRBV7-6,TGTGCCAGCAGCTTAGGGGAGGGTCTGAATGAAAAACTGTTTTTT,CASSLGEGLNEKLFF
NA,NA,TRBJ2-5,TRBV1,TGCACCAGCAGCCATCTAGCGGTGAACCAAGAGACCCAGTACTTC,CTSSHLAVNQETQYF
NA,NA,TRBJ2-5,TRBV7-3,TGTGCCAGCAGCCCCGGGCCCTCCCGGGAGACCCAGTACTTC,CASSPGPSRETQYF
TRBD2,NA,TRBJ2-2,TRBV9,TGTGCCAGCAGCGTAGGGGGACTAGCGGGGGGCACCGGGGAGCTGTTTTTT,CASSVGGLAGGTGELFF
TRBD1,NA,TRBJ1-1,TRBV29-1,TGCAGCGTGGAACGGGTGACAGGGGTGGACACTGAAGCTTTCTTT,CSVERVTGVDTEAFF
NA,NA,TRBJ2-2,TRBV5-1,TGCGCCAGCAGAAGGCAGGGTGAGGCTAACACCGGGGAGCTGTTTTTT,CASRRQGEANTGELFF
NA,once,TRBJ2-2,TRBV7-2,TGTGCCAGCAGCTCTAGACTGGCCGGGGAGCTGTTTTTT,CASSSRLAGELFF
NA,NA,TRBJ1-1,TRBV5-1,TGCGCCAGCAGCTTGTACGCGGGAACTGAAGCTTTCTTT,CASSLYAGTEAFF
NA,NA,TRBJ1-6,TRBV7-2,TGTGCCAGCAGCCGCCTTGGGGGAACGTCCTATAATTCACCCCTCCACTTT,CASSRLGGTSYNSPLHF
TRBD1,NA,TRBJ1-2,TRBV6-5,TGTGCCAGCAGATATGGACAGGGAGGCTATGGCTACACCTTC,CASRYGQGGYGYTF
TRBD1,NA,TRBJ1-2,TRBV7-9,TGTGCCAGCAGCCTGGGACAGTATGGCTACACCTTC,CASSLGQYGYTF
NA,NA,TRBJ1-3,TRBV9,TGTGCCAGCGGCCCGTCGGGAAGAGGAAACACCATATATTTT,CASGPSGRGNTIYF
TRBD2,NA,TRBJ2-3,TRBV5-1,TGCGCCAACAGCCTAGGGACTAGCGGCACAGATACGCAGTATTTT,CANSLGTSGTDTQYF
NA,once,TRBJ2-2,TRBV7-9,TGTGCCAGCAGCTCAGGCCCCTCGGGCACCGGGGAGCTGTTTTTT,CASSSGPSGTGELFF
NA,NA,TRBJ1-5,TRBV28,TGTGCCAGCAGTTTGGGCAGGGCTGCTGGTCAGCCCCAGCATTTT,CASSLGRAAGQPQHF
NA,NA,TRBJ1-5,TRBV7-2,TGTGCCAGTTCCAGGGATTACTATAGCAATCAGCCCCAGCATTTT,CASSRDYYSNQPQHF
NA,NA,TRBJ2-3,TRBV27,TGTGCCAGCAGTTTACCCCCTGGACATAATGGGGATACGCAGTATTTT,CASSLPPGHNGDTQYF
NA,few,TRBJ2-1,TRBV4-1,TGCGCCAGCAGCCAAGGACAGTACAATGAGCAGTTCTTC,CASSQGQYNEQFF
NA,NA,TRBJ1-5,TRBV4-1,TGCGCCAGCAGCCAGGGAAATCAGCCCCAGCATTTT,CASSQGNQPQHF
TRBD2,once,TRBJ2-3,TRBV19,TGTGCCAGTAGCCTCACCCCCGGGGAGGGCTTGGATACGCAGTATTTT,CASSLTPGEGLDTQYF
NA,few,TRBJ2-7,TRBV4-1,TGCGCCAGCAGCCAAGGTGGGATGCAGTACTTC,CASSQGGMQYF
NA,NA,TRBJ2-1,TRBV19,TGTGCCAGTAGTATAATAGCGGATGAGCAGTTCTTC,CASSIIADEQFF
NA,NA,TRBJ2-1,TRBV15,TGTGCCACCAGCAGAAGGAGCTCCTACAATGAGCAGTTCTTC,CATSRRSSYNEQFF
NA,NA,TRBJ2-1,TRBV5-1,TGCGCCAGCAGCTTAAATTCAGGGATAGGCTACAATGAGCAGTTCTTC,CASSLNSGIGYNEQFF
NA,NA,TRBJ2-7,TRBV14,TGTGCCAGCAGCCAAAACCACGAGCAGTACTTC,CASSQNHEQYF
NA,NA,TRBJ2-1,TRBV6-1,TGTGCCAGTACAGGGAGTGGACTCAATGAGCAGTTCTTC,CASTGSGLNEQFF
NA,NA,TRBJ2-5,TRBV11-3,TGTGCCAGCAGCTTAGCCGGCCAAACTAGTCCCCAAGAGACCCAGTACTTC,CASSLAGQTSPQETQYF
TRBD1,NA,TRBJ1-1,TRBV19,TGTGCCAGTCACGACAGGGCCACTGAAGCTTTCTTT,CASHDRATEAFF
NA,NA,TRBJ1-5,TRBV9,TGTGCCAGCAGCGTAGCAGGGGTGGGTCAGCCCCAGCATTTT,CASSVAGVGQPQHF
NA,NA,TRBJ2-1,TRBV7-6,TGTGCCAGCAGCTTCAGAGCTACAGCGGGTGGCTACAATGAGCAGTTCTTC,CASSFRATAGGYNEQFF
NA,NA,TRBJ2-7,TRBV25-1,TGTGCCAGCAGTGAATTGCGGGATGTCGGCGAGCAGTACTTC,CASSELRDVGEQYF
TRBD2,once,TRBJ2-7,TRBV4-2,TGTGCCAGCAGCCAAAGTAGCGGGGGGGCATACGAGCAGTACTTC,CASSQSSGGAYEQYF
NA,NA,TRBJ1-1,TRBV6-6,TGTGCCAGCAGTGGGGACACTGAAGCTTTCTTT,CASSGDTEAFF
TRBD2,NA,TRBJ2-1,TRBV10-3,TGTGCCATCAGTGAGTCAGGGACTAGCTCCTACAATGAGCAGTTCTTC,CAISESGTSSYNEQFF
TRBD1,NA,TRBJ1-5,TRBV19,TGTGCCAGTAGTACCGGACAGGGCGCCTCGCCCCAGCATTTT,CASSTGQGASPQHF
NA,NA,TRBJ2-7,TRBV19,TGTGCCACCTCGGGGGAGGCGTCTACCTACGAGCAGTACTTC,CATSGEASTYEQYF
TRBD1,NA,TRBJ2-7,TRBV6-5,TGTGCCAGCAGTTACGAGGGGACAGGGAACAACGAGCAGTACTTC,CASSYEGTGNNEQYF
NA,NA,TRBJ1-6,TRBV7-2,TGTGCCAGCAGCTTAGGAGGGAATTCACCCCTCCACTTT,CASSLGGNSPLHF
NA,NA,TRBJ2-7,TRBV15,TGTGCCACCAGCAGGGGGGCCGGCGAGCAGTACTTC,CATSRGAGEQYF
TRBD1,NA,TRBJ1-2,TRBV7-6,TGTGCCAGCAGCGGGACAGGGCCCTATGGCTACACCTTC,CASSGTGPYGYTF
TRBD2,NA,TRBJ2-2,TRBV4-1,TGCGCCAGCAGCCAAGGTCTGGGCGGGGGGGCCCACGGGGAGCTGTTTTTT,CASSQGLGGGAHGELFF
TRBD2,NA,TRBJ2-2,TRBV2,TGTGCCAGCAGTCCATCTAGCGGGAGGAGAACCGGGGAGCTGTTTTTT,CASSPSSGRRTGELFF
NA,NA,TRBJ2-1,TRBV4-1,TGCGCCAGCAGCCCTCCCCGCTTGAACTACAATGAGCAGTTCTTC,CASSPPRLNYNEQFF